One and the same sample provided the 27 T cell receptor beta chains below, sequenced in a study of early T cells in non-severe SARS-CoV-2 infection. TCRdb fed the 5' RACE reads into MiXCR, producing one record per CDR3 protein. This table holds fewer than 55,000 distinct CDR3 sequences, approximately 10% found once. Sequencing used whole blood. Receptor source: an adult who was a healthcare worker with PCR-confirmed SARS-CoV-2 infection or an uninfected control (not recorded which).

This clonotype was seen repeatedly, ten times or more. V usage is TRBV9 and J usage is TRBJ2-7; D unresolved. Trimming removed 6 bases at V and 5 bases at J, with 9 bases between. Germline V gives CDR1 SGDLS, CDR2 YYNGEE. The CDR3 consists of 11 residues. The CDR3 DNA follows: TGTGCCAGCATTAACTTCCACGAGCAGTACTTC. This gives the protein CASINFHEQYF.

At least ten counts were recorded for this clonotype. The chain couples TRBV7-2 to TRBJ2-1; TRBD2 matches at 10 bases. The CDR3 extends over 15 amino acids. Trimming removed 3 bases from V and 4 bases from J; junction bases left unmatched: 3. In germline, CDR1 is SGHTA, CDR2 FQGNSA. CDR3 DNA: TGTGCCAGCAGCTTTGGTAGCGGGGGGTACAATGAGCAGTTCTTC. This gives the protein CASSFGSGGYNEQFF.

This clonotype was picked up many times. The rearrangement uses TRBV5-1 and TRBJ1-1; 9 nucleotides agree with TRBD1. V was pared by 5 bases and J by 4 bases, with 9 bases of the junction left unmatched. Looked up from germline, CDR1 is SGHRS and CDR2 is YFSETQ. CDR3 size: 15 residues. The CDR3 region is CASRGQGVGGTEAFF. CDR3 nucleotide sequence: TGCGCCAGCAGGGGACAGGGTGTCGGTGGCACTGAAGCTTTCTTT.

This clonotype was seen many times. The chain joins TRBV20-1 to TRBJ2-3; D is perhaps TRBD1 (5 bases). The ends were cut back, 5 bases at V and 0 bases at J, with 15 bases in the middle. CDR3 length: 15 residues. The germline V gene has CDR1 DFQATT and CDR2 SNEGSKA (reference sequence). CDR3 residues: CSAQNRQGSTDTQYF. The DNA for the CDR3 is TGCAGTGCTCAAAACCGTCAGGGTAGCACAGATACGCAGTATTTT.

The rearrangement uses TRBV18 and TRBJ2-7; 8 positions agree with TRBD1. V lost 6 bases and J lost 4; bases outside the gene matches: 5. The germline CDR1 and CDR2 sequences are KGHSH and LQKENI. The CDR3 contains 13 residues. The DNA of the CDR3 is TGTGCCAGCTCGTTCGACAGGGGATACGAGCAGTACTTC. Translated, it gives CASSFDRGYEQYF. The complete variable domain, with remaining parts taken from reference TRBV18 and TRBJ2-7, reads NAGVMQNPRHLVRRRGQEARLRCSPMKGHSHVYWYRQLPEEGLKFMVYLQKENIIDESGMPKERFSAEFPKEGPSILRIQQVVRGDSAAYFCASSFDRGYEQYFGPGTRLTVT.

The gene calls are TRBV10-2 and TRBJ1-5, with 7 bases identical to TRBD1. Germline trimming cut 3 bases from V and 2 bases from J; bases unmatched to any gene: 7. This CDR3 has 16 residues. Germline V gene lookup returns CDR1 WSHSY and CDR2 SAAADI. The CDR3 nucleotides are TGCGCCAGCAGTGAACAGGGGCCCCTGGGCAATCAGCCCCAGCATTTT. It specifies CASSEQGPLGNQPQHF.

In this sample, this clonotype turned up many times. The chain has TRBV29-1 and TRBJ1-1; no reliable D call. There are 11 residues in the CDR3. Germline V gives CDR1 SQVTM, CDR2 ANQGSEA. V lost 3 bases and J lost 4, with 6 bases in between. This CDR3 is CSVDLTTEAFF. For the CDR3, the DNA is TGCAGCGTTGACCTTACCACTGAAGCTTTCTTT.

This clonotype has at least ten counts. The CDR3: CASQDTGELFF. In nucleotides, the CDR3 is TGTGCCAGCCAGGACACCGGGGAGCTGTTTTTT. V is TRBV12-3 or TRBV12-4 and J is TRBJ2-2; D remains unclear. V lost 8 bases to trimming and J lost 3 bases, with 4 bases between them. CDR3 length: 11 amino acids.

This clonotype appeared many times. The chain recombines TRBV19 with TRBJ1-1, with TRBD1 matching 7 bases. From germline, CDR1 is LNHDA and CDR2 SQIVND (reference sequence). After removal of 5 bases from V and 5 bases from J, the junction contained 5 bases not matched to a gene. The CDR3 has 13 residues. CDR3 sequence: CASSLQGKTEAFF. CDR3 DNA: TGTGCCAGTAGTCTACAGGGGAAGACTGAAGCTTTCTTT.

The V call is TRBV9, the J call TRBJ1-2; TRBD1 agrees at 7 bases. V gave up 0 bases and J gave up 2 bases; unmatched junction bases: 4. The CDR3 sequence is 15 residues long. Germline CDR1 and CDR2: SGDLS and YYNGEE. This CDR3 reads CASSVASGGNYGYTF. In DNA form, the CDR3 reads TGTGCCAGCAGCGTAGCCTCAGGGGGGAACTATGGCTACACCTTC.

This clonotype was detected a few times. V usage is TRBV10-3 and J usage is TRBJ2-7; no reliable D call. The CDR3 runs 12 residues. Germline CDR1 reads ENHRY; CDR2 reads SYGVKD. Trimming removed 0 bases from V and 3 bases from J, with 3 bases in between. This chain's CDR3 is CAISESGYEQYF. CDR3 DNA sequence: TGTGCCATCAGTGAGTCGGGCTACGAGCAGTACTTC.

The J gene is TRBJ2-1, the V gene TRBV11-2; 11 bases are a match to TRBD2. The CDR3 is 15 residues long. V lost 5 bases, J lost 8 bases, and 8 bases stayed unmatched. From germline, CDR1 is SGHAT and CDR2 FQNNGV. The DNA for the CDR3 is TGTGCCAGCAGCCATTCTAGCGGGGGGCTTGATGAGCAGTTCTTC. It translates to CASSHSSGGLDEQFF.

This clonotype was seen many times. This CDR3 reads CASVGRPDEQFF. The CDR3 DNA reads TGTGCCAGCGTGGGGCGTCCGGATGAGCAGTTCTTC. J is TRBJ2-1 and V is TRBV6-5, with D possibly matching TRBD1 (5 bases). V was pared by 8 bases and J by 8 bases, with 13 bases between. The CDR3 contains 12 residues. CDR1 and CDR2 (germline): MNHEY, SVGAGI.

This clonotype was seen at least ten times. This sequence joins TRBV19 and TRBJ2-5; the D gene is possibly TRBD2 (6 bases). The CDR3 contains 13 residues. Germline loops: CDR1 LNHDA, CDR2 SQIVND (reference sequence). V was clipped by 3 bases and J by 7 bases, with 12 bases between them. The CDR3 nucleotides are TGTGCCAGTAGTATGCCTAGCGAGGGGACCCAGTACTTC. Translation: CASSMPSEGTQYF.

This clonotype was observed many times. This sequence joins TRBV4-2 and TRBJ1-5, with 7 positions matching TRBD1. Germline trimming cut 0 bases from V and 8 bases from J; bases unmatched to any gene: 7. Germline V CDR1 and CDR2: LGHNA, YNFKEQ. The length of the CDR3 is 15 residues. The CDR3 region is CASSQDLSGGKPQHF. DNA of the CDR3: TGTGCCAGCAGCCAAGATTTATCAGGGGGGAAGCCCCAGCATTTT.

This clonotype was recorded many times. The V and J genes are TRBV3-1 and TRBJ1-1; D may be TRBD1 (5 bases). The germline CDR1 and CDR2 sequences are LGHDT and YNNKEL (reference sequence). V was shortened by 4 bases and J by 3 bases, with 27 bases between the two germline ends. The CDR3 length is 19 residues. CDR3 residues: CASSRHGRQSWVADTEAFF. The DNA of the CDR3 is TGTGCCAGCAGCCGACATGGAAGACAGAGTTGGGTCGCGGACACTGAAGCTTTCTTT.

The chain joins TRBV7-3 to TRBJ1-4; D is uncertain. The CDR3 spans 13 residues. V gave up 5 bases and J gave up 8 bases, with 12 bases separating them. From germline, CDR1 is SGHTA and CDR2 FQGTGA. The CDR3 nucleotides are TGTGCCAGCAGCCCCGGACCTCAGGAAAAACTGTTTTTT. This gives the protein CASSPGPQEKLFF.

This clonotype was seen at least ten times. The rearrangement links TRBV6-5 to TRBJ2-1; the match to TRBD1 covers 11 bases. The CDR3 runs 15 residues. CDR1 MNHEY and CDR2 SVGAGI come from the germline V gene. Trimming took 6 bases from V and 6 from J; bases not matched to a gene: 7. CDR3 loop: CASRTGQGVINEQFF. The CDR3 DNA follows: TGTGCCAGCAGGACGGGACAGGGGGTCATCAATGAGCAGTTCTTC.

The sample holds many counts of this clonotype. The V call is TRBV19, the J call TRBJ1-1; D is unresolved. The CDR3 length is 12 residues. Per germline, CDR1 LNHDA and CDR2 SQIVND (reference sequence). The V end lost 9 bases, the J end lost 11 bases, and 19 bases lay between the germline ends. In DNA, the CDR3 is TGTGCCAGCGAATCATTAGGGAGGTCGGCTTTCTTT. This encodes CASESLGRSAFF.

The gene calls are TRBV6-4 and TRBJ1-2; no clear D gene. V shed 0 bases and J shed 4 bases, with 0 bases lying between them. CDR3 size: 11 residues. CDR1 is MRHNA, CDR2 SNTAGT, per germline. This CDR3 is CASSDSYGYTF. Written as DNA, the CDR3 is TGTGCCAGCAGTGACTCCTATGGCTACACCTTC.

The table lists this clonotype with many counts. The rearrangement links TRBV25-1 to TRBJ1-1, with D maybe TRBD1 (5 bases). The CDR3 extends over 13 amino acids. Trimming cost V 1 base and J 4 bases, with 7 bases left between them. Germline V lookup: CDR1 MGHDK, CDR2 SYGVNS. In DNA form, the CDR3 reads TGTGCCAGCAGTGAATTAGGGACCACTGAAGCTTTCTTT. It codes for CASSELGTTEAFF.

This clonotype has a handful of counts. The chain joins TRBV4-1 to TRBJ2-5, with D maybe TRBD2 (6 bases). Germline V gives CDR1 MGHRA, CDR2 YSYEKL. Trimming cost V 1 base and J 6 bases, with 12 bases left between them. The CDR3 runs 14 residues. DNA of the CDR3: TGCGCCAGCAGCCAAGGATGGCGGGGTCAGACCCAGTACTTC. Translating gives CASSQGWRGQTQYF.

This clonotype was recorded many times. This sequence joins TRBV19 and TRBJ2-2; a weak D match, TRBD1 (5 bases). Germline loops: CDR1 LNHDA, CDR2 SQIVND (reference sequence). Trimming stripped 8 bases from V and 2 bases from J, with 12 bases between. The CDR3 has 14 amino acids. CDR3 in DNA: TGTGCCAGTGTAGACAGAGGAAACACCGGGGAGCTGTTTTTT. It encodes CASVDRGNTGELFF.

The table lists this clonotype with many counts. This chain links TRBV7-2 with TRBJ1-4, with a tentative D call TRBD1 (6 bases). Deletions cut 3 bases from V and 6 bases from J, with 11 bases between. This CDR3 spans 14 amino acids. Germline loops: CDR1 SGHTA, CDR2 FQGNSA. The CDR3 loop reads CASSFGDIHEKLFF. The CDR3 nucleotides are TGTGCCAGCAGCTTTGGGGACATCCATGAAAAACTGTTTTTT.

A single count supports this clonotype. V usage is TRBV9 and J usage is TRBJ2-3; D perhaps matches TRBD1 (6 bases). The CDR3 totals 14 residues. The germline V and J ends were trimmed by 3 bases and 2 bases, with 10 bases remaining between them. The germline CDR1 and CDR2 sequences are SGDLS and YYNGEE. The CDR3 spells CASSEDRFTDTQYF. CDR3 DNA: TGTGCCAGCAGCGAGGACAGATTCACAGATACGCAGTATTTT.

This clonotype was counted between two and nine times. The chain uses TRBV7-9 and TRBJ2-2; perhaps TRBD1 as D (5 bases). Germline assignment: CDR1 SEHNR and CDR2 FQNEAQ (reference sequence). The V and J ends lost 2 bases and 3 bases respectively, with 7 bases between them. The CDR3 runs to 14 residues. The CDR3 nucleotides are TGTGCCAGCAGCTTACTACAGGACACCGGGGAGCTGTTTTTT. This sequence encodes CASSLLQDTGELFF.

V gene TRBV7-2 combines with J gene TRBJ2-5; the D is unclear. CDR1 is SGHTA, CDR2 FQGNSA, per germline. The length of the CDR3 is 13 residues. Between the trimmed V and J ends, which lost 2 bases and 2 bases, there was a span of 6 bases. CDR3 region: CASSLLRQETQYF. Written as DNA, the CDR3 is TGTGCCAGCAGCTTACTCAGACAAGAGACCCAGTACTTC.